This TCR beta chain was sequenced for a study of blood T cell repertoires in COVID-19. As for the study in general: Samples taken during acute and convalescent COVID-19 were collected in the United States, Italy and Spain. PBMCs, B-cell-depleted T cells, or T cells were the source of the cDNA or gDNA that made up the material.

This CDR3 region has 18 residues. V lost 1 base and J lost 1; bases outside the gene matches: 12. Germline V gives CDR1 SQVTM, CDR2 ANQGSEA. In the original analysis: Reference gene primer amplification in the assay estimated nucleated cell counts. Produced via immunoSEQ multiplex PCR; TCRdb's table is partial and in-frame only. V, J and clone size were drawn from that table, and D and trimming were deduced from the DNA. The profile covers a few hundred thousand clones, with around 78% appearing a single time and under 5.5% taken by the ten largest. This clone was seen once. The sequenced sample consisted of peripheral blood. The clonotype was recovered from a man between 60 and 70 years old who had recovered from COVID-19. V gene TRBV29-1 combines with J gene TRBJ2-1; TRBD2 matches 8 bases. CDR3 residues: CSVEGSIGRAGSYNEQFF. Here the CDR3 DNA reads TGCAGCGTTGAAGGATCGATCGGGAGGGCCGGGTCCTACAATGAGCAGTTCTTC.